The 8 T cell receptor beta chains listed next were all sequenced from one sample in a study of shared clonotypes between healthy human individuals (dated by TCRdb to about 2020). CD8 naive samples were CD45RO-negative cells positively selected for CCR7, giving a CD45RA+CCR7+ population that excluded TemRA cells. The library was generated by the immunoSEQ multiplex PCR assay. TCRdb took this table from immuneACCESS and kept in-frame rearrangements with V and J called. Such tables lack part of the clones; where checked against another copy, unresolved V genes explain under half of the gap, and the rest is unexplained. The table for this sample lists some 2.1 million clones; about 95% of them were counted only once. The ten largest clones represent about 1.1% of the sample. The sequenced material came from naive CD8+ T cells sorted from blood. This sample's cell subset or site label indicates: CD45RA+CCR7+. The receptors were gathered from a man aged 18 to 35 in good health.

Comment on this clone: This same CDR3 is encoded by further DNA sequences in the sample. The rearrangement uses TRBV27 and TRBJ2-7; the D gene could be TRBD1 or TRBD2 (5 bases each). Trimming stripped 2 bases from V and 3 bases from J, with 8 bases between. Per the germline V gene, CDR1 is MNHEY and CDR2 is SMNVEV (reference sequence). This CDR3 is built from 13 residues. The CDR3 DNA reads as TGTGCCAGCAGTTTAAGGGACGGCTACGAGCAGTACTTC. Translated, it gives CASSLRDGYEQYF.

The rearrangement links TRBV5-4 to TRBJ2-1, with unresolved D. This CDR3 is built from 13 residues. Germline CDR1 and CDR2: SGHNT and YYREEE (reference sequence). Trimming stripped 2 bases from V and 3 bases from J, with 6 bases between. CDR3 DNA: TGTGCCAGCAGCTTCTTAGGCTACAATGAGCAGTTCTTC. The encoded protein is CASSFLGYNEQFF.

The chain has TRBV11-2 and TRBJ2-7, with 7 bases that match TRBD2. Trimming removed 1 base from V and 2 bases from J; junction bases left unmatched: 5. CDR1 SGHAT and CDR2 FQNNGV come from the germline V gene. The CDR3 is 15 residues long. CDR3 protein: CASSLVASGTYEQYF. In DNA form, the CDR3 reads TGTGCCAGCAGCTTAGTGGCTAGCGGTACCTACGAGCAGTACTTC.

V and J are TRBV29-1 and TRBJ2-5; unclear D gene. From germline, CDR1 is SQVTM and CDR2 ANQGSEA. This CDR3 comprises 12 residues. With 3 bases removed from V and 5 bases from J, the gap between germline ends came to 10 bases. In nucleotides, the CDR3 is TGCAGCGTTGAGGGCCTTCCGGAGACCCAGTACTTC. This encodes CSVEGLPETQYF.

The chain carries TRBV4-1 and TRBJ2-3; D perhaps matches TRBD2 (5 bases). The CDR3 covers 16 residues. CDR1 MGHRA and CDR2 YSYEKL come from the germline V gene. The V end lost 3 bases, the J end lost 6 bases, and 19 bases lay between the germline ends. The CDR3 DNA is TGCGCCAGCAGCCAGGCGGGCGGCCGGGCGTCGGATACGCAGTATTTT. Its protein product is CASSQAGGRASDTQYF.

This clone occurred once. V is TRBV10-3 and J is TRBJ2-3; tentatively, D is TRBD1 or TRBD2 (5 bases each). The CDR3 totals 18 residues. The germline gives CDR1 ENHRY, CDR2 SYGVKD. V was trimmed by 3 bases and J by 2 bases, leaving 21 bases between them. As DNA, the CDR3 is TGTGCCATCAGTGATGGTCCCCAGATCGGGACCCACACAGATACGCAGTATTTT. Its translation: CAISDGPQIGTHTDTQYF.

This chain connects TRBV7-2 to TRBJ2-2; no reliable D call. CDR1 SGHTA and CDR2 FQGNSA come from the germline V gene. The CDR3 is 14 amino acids. The V gene lost 5 bases and the J gene lost 4 bases, with 11 bases spanning the gap. The CDR3 is CASSPWLATGELFF. For the CDR3, the DNA is TGTGCCAGCAGCCCCTGGTTAGCCACCGGGGAGCTGTTTTTT.

The chain links TRBV19 to TRBJ2-7, with a weak D call TRBD2 (5 bases). The CDR3 totals 15 residues. Germline V gene sequence: CDR1 LNHDA, CDR2 SQIVND (reference sequence). V lost 4 bases and J lost 0, with 13 bases in between. The DNA for the CDR3 is TGTGCCAGTAGTAACCTAGGAACTAGCTCCTACGAGCAGTACTTC. Translated, it gives CASSNLGTSSYEQYF.